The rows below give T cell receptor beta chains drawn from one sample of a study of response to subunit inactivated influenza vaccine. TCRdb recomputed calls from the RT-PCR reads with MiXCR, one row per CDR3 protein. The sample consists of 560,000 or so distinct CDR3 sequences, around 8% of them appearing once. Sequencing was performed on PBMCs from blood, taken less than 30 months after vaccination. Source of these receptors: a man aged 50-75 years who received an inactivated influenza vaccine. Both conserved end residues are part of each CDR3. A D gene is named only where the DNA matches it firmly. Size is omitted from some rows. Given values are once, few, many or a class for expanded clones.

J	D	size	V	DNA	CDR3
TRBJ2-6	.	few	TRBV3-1	TGTGCCAGCGCGACAGTCTCTGGGGCCAACGTCCTGACTTTC	CASATVSGANVLTF
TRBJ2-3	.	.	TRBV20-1	TGCAGTGCTAGAGATATGAGGAGGGGAAATACGCAGTATTTT	CSARDMRRGNTQYF
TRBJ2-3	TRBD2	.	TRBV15	TGTGCCACCAGCAGAGAGGGGGAGGGCCACCCGCCAGATACGCAGTATTTT	CATSREGEGHPPDTQYF
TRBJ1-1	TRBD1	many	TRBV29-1	TGCAGCGTTGAGGGACAGGGGATGGGCACTGAAGCTTTCTTT	CSVEGQGMGTEAFF
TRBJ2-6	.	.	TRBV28	TGTGCCACTCGCCAATCCGGGGCCAACGTCCTGACTTTC	CATRQSGANVLTF
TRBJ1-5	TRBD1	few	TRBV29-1	TGCAGCGTTGGGGTTACAGGGGATAGCAATCAGCCCCAGCATTTT	CSVGVTGDSNQPQHF
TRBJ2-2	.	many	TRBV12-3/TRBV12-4	TGTGCCAGCAGACCGGGAACCCCACTCACCGGGGAGCTGTTTTTT	CASRPGTPLTGELFF
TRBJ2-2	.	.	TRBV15	TGTGCCACCAGCAGAGATCCTACCTGGGGCACCGGGGAGCTGTTTTTT	CATSRDPTWGTGELFF
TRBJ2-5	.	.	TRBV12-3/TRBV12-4	TGTGCCAGCAGACTGAGGTGGGGCCTCACGGAGACCCAGTACTTC	CASRLRWGLTETQYF
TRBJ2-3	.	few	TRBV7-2	TGTGCCAGCAGTCTTGTGGTGGGGGCCACAGATACGCAGTATTTT	CASSLVVGATDTQYF
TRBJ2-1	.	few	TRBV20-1	TGCAGTGCTAAGGGTCATGGGGTGGGCAATGAGCAGTTCTTC	CSAKGHGVGNEQFF
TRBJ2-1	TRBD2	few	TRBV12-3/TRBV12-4	TGTGCCAGCAGCCCAGAGGCGGGGGAATACAATGAGCAGTTCTTC	CASSPEAGEYNEQFF
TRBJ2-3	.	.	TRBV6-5	TGTGCCAGCAGTTACCCTGCAGATCAGGTTCTGTATTTT	CASSYPADQVLYF
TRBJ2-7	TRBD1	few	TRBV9	TGTGCCAGCAGCGCGGGACAGGTAGGCGAGCAGTACTTC	CASSAGQVGEQYF
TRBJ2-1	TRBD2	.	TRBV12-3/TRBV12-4	TGTGCCAGCACCATGACTAGCGGCCACAATGAGCAGTTCTTC	CASTMTSGHNEQFF
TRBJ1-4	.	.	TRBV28	TGTGCCAGCAGCCCTCTCCTATCGGGGGAAAAACTGTTTTTT	CASSPLLSGEKLFF
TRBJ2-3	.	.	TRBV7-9	TGTGCCAGCAGCACAGCAAGTGGGGGGAGCACAGATACGCAGTATTTT	CASSTASGGSTDTQYF
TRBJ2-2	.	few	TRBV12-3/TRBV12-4	TGTGCCAGCGACCCGGGCACCGGGGAGCTGTTTTTT	CASDPGTGELFF
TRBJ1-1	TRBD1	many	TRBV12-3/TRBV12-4	TGTGCCAGCAGCCCGTCGAGGACAGGGCTTATGAACACTGAAGCTTTCTTT	CASSPSRTGLMNTEAFF
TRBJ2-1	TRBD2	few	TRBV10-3	TGTGCCATCACCCCAATGGCTAGCGGGGGACATTCTAGCTCCTACAATGAGCAGTTCTTC	CAITPMASGGHSSSYNEQFF